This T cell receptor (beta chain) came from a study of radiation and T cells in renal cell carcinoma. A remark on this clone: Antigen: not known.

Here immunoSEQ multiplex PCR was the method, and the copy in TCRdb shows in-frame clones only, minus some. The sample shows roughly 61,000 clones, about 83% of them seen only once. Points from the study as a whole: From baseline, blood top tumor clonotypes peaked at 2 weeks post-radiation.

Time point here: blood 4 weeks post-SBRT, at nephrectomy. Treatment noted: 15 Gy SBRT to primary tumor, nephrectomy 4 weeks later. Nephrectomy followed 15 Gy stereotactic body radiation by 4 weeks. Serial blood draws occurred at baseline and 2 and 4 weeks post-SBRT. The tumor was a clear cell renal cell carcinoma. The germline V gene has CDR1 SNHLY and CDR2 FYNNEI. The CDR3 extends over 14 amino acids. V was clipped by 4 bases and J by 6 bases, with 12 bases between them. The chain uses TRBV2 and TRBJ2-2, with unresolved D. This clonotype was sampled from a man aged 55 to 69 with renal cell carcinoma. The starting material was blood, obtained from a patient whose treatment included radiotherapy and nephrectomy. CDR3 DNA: TGTGCCAGCAGTGTTCTAGTTTTCTCCGGGGAGCTGTTTTTT. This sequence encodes CASSVLVFSGELFF.